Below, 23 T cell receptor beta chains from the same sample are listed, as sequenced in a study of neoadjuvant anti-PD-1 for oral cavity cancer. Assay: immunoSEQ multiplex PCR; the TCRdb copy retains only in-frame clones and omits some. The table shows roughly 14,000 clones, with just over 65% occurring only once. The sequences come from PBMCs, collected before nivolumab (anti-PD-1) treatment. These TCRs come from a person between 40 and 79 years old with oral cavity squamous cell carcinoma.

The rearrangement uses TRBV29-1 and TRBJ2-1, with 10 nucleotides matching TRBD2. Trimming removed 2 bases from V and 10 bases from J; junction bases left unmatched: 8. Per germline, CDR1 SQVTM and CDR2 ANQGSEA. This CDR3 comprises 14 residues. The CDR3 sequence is CSVERASGSREQFF. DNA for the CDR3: TGCAGCGTTGAAAGGGCTAGCGGGAGCAGGGAGCAGTTCTTC.

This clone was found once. The CDR3 spells CASSPGTIMSDTQYF. The CDR3 coding sequence is TGCGCCAGCAGTCCGGGGACCATAATGTCGGATACGCAGTATTTT. V is TRBV10-2 and J is TRBJ2-3; D is possibly TRBD1 or TRBD2 (5 bases each). Deletions cut 5 bases from V and 6 bases from J, with 18 bases between. From germline, CDR1 is WSHSY and CDR2 SAAADI. This CDR3 region has 15 residues.

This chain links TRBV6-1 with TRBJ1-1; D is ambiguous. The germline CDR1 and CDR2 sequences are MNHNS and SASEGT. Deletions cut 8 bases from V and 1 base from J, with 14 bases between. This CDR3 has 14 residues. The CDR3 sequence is CASWIGLRNTEAFF. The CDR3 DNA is TGTGCCAGCTGGATAGGCCTGCGGAACACTGAAGCTTTCTTT.

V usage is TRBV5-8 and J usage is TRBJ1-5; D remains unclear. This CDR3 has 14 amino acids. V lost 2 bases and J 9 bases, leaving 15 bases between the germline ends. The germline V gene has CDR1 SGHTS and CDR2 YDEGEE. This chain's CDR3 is CASSLSGVLWPQHF. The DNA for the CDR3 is TGTGCCAGCAGCTTAAGCGGGGTTTTGTGGCCCCAGCATTTT.

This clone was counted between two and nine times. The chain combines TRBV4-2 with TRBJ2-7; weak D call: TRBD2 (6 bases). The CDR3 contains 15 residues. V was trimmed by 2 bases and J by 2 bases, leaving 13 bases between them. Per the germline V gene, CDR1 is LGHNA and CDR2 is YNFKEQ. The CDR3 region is CASSQLSSGPYEQYF. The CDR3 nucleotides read TGTGCCAGCAGCCAACTTAGTAGCGGACCCTACGAGCAGTACTTC.

The CDR3 sequence is CASSGLEGGPNQPQHF. The CDR3 DNA reads TGTGCCAGCAGCGGACTGGAGGGAGGGCCCAATCAGCCCCAGCATTTT. This chain links TRBV7-2 with TRBJ1-5; D call uncertain. The V and J ends lost 5 bases and 3 bases respectively, with 17 bases between them. Germline-derived CDR1 and CDR2 are SGHTA and FQGNSA. The CDR3 runs to 16 residues.

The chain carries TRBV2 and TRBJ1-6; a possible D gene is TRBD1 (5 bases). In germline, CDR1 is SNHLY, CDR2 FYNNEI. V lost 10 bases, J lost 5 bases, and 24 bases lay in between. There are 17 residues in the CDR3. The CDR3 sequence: CATKTGGGLNDNSPLHF. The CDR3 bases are TGTGCCACCAAAACAGGTGGGGGACTCAACGATAATTCACCCCTCCACTTT. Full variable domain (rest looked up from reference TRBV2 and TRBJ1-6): EPEVTQTPSHQVTQMGQEVILRCVPISNHLYFYWYRQILGQKVEFLVSFYNNEISEKSEIFDDQFSVERPDGSNFTLKIRSTKLEDSAMYFCATKTGGGLNDNSPLHFGNGTRLTVT.

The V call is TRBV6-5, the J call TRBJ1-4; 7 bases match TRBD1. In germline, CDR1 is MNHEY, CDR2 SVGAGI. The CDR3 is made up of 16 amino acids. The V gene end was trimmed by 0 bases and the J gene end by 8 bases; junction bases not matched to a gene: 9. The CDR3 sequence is CASSYSIAGGREKLFF. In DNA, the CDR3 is TGTGCCAGCAGTTACTCGATTGCAGGGGGACGGGAAAAACTGTTTTTT.

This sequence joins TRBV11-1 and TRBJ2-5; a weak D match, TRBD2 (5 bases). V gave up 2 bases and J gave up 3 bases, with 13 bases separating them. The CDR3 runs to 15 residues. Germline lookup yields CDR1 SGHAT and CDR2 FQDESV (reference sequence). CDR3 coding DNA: TGTGCCAGCAGCTTATGGACTGAGGAGGAAGAGACCCAGTACTTC. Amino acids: CASSLWTEEEETQYF.

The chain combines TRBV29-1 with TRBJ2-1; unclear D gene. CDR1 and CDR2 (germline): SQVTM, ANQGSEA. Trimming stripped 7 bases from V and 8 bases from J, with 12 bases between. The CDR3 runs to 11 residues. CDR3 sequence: CSARKLDEQFF. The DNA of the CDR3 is TGCAGCGCTCGTAAGTTGGATGAGCAGTTCTTC.

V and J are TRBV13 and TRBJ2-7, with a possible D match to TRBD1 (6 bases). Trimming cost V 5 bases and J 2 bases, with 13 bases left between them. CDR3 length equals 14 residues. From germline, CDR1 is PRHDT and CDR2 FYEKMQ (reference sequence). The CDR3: CASSTTGVAYEQYF. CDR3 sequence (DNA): TGTGCCAGCAGCACGACAGGTGTCGCCTACGAGCAGTACTTC.

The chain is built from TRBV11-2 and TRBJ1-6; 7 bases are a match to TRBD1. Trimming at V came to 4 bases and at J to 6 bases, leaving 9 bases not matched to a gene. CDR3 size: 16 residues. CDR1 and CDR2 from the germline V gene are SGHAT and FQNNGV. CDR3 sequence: CASSWTGAGFNSPLHF. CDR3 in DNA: TGTGCCAGCAGCTGGACAGGAGCGGGGTTTAATTCACCCCTCCACTTT.

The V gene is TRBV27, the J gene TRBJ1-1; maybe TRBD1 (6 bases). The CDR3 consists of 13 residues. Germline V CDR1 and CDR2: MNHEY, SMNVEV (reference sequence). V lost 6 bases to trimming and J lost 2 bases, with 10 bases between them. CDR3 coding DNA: TGTGCCAGCAGCGGACAGATCAACACTGAAGCTTTCTTT. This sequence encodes CASSGQINTEAFF.

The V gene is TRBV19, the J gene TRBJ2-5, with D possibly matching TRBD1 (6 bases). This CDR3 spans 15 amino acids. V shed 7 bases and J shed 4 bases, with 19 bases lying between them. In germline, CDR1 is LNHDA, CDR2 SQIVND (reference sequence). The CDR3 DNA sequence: TGTGCCAGTAACTACAGAGGGGGTTTCGGAGAGACCCAGTACTTC. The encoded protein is CASNYRGGFGETQYF.

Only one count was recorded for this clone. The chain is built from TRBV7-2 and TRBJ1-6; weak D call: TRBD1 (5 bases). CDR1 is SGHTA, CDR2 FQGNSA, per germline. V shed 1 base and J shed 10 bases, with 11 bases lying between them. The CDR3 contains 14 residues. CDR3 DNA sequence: TGTGCCAGCAGCTTAGGGGGGGTAGCGTCACCCCTCCACTTT. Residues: CASSLGGVASPLHF. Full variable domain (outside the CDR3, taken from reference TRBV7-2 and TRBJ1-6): GAGVSQSPSNKVTEKGKDVELRCDPISGHTALYWYRQSLGQGLEFLIYFQGNSAPDKSGLPSDRFSAERTGGSVSTLTIQRTQQEDSAVYLCASSLGGVASPLHFGNGTRLTVT.

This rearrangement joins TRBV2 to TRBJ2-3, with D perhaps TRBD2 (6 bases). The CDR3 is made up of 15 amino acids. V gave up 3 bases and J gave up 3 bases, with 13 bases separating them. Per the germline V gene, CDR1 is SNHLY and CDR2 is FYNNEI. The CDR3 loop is CASSDRGLKTDTQYF. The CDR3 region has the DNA TGTGCCAGCAGTGATAGGGGACTGAAGACAGATACGCAGTATTTT. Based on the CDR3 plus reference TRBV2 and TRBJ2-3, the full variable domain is EPEVTQTPSHQVTQMGQEVILRCVPISNHLYFYWYRQILGQKVEFLVSFYNNEISEKSEIFDDQFSVERPDGSNFTLKIRSTKLEDSAMYFCASSDRGLKTDTQYFGPGTRLTVL.

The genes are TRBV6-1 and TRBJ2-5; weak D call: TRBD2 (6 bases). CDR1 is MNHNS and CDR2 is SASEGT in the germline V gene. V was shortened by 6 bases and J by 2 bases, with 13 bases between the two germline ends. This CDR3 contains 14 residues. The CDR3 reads CASSVGGNQETQYF. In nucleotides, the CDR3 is TGTGCCAGCAGCGTTGGGGGGAATCAAGAGACCCAGTACTTC.

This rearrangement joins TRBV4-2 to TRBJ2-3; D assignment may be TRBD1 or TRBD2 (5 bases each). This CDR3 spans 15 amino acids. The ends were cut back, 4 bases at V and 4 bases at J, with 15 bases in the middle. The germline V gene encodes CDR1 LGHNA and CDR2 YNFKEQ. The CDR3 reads CASSPFGAAADTQYF. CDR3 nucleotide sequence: TGTGCCAGCAGCCCATTCGGGGCGGCGGCAGATACGCAGTATTTT.

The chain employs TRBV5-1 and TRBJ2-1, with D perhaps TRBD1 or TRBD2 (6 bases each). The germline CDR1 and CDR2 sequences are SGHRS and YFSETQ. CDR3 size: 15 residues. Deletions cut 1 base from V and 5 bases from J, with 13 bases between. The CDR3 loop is CASSLRGRNHNEQFF. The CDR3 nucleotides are TGCGCCAGCAGCTTGAGGGGGAGGAACCACAATGAGCAGTTCTTC.

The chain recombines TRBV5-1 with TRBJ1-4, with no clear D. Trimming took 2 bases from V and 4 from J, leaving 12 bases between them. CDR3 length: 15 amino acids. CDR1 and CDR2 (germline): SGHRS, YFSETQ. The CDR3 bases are TGCGCCAGCAGCTTTTTAGGGCAGTTTAATGAAAAACTGTTTTTT. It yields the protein CASSFLGQFNEKLFF.

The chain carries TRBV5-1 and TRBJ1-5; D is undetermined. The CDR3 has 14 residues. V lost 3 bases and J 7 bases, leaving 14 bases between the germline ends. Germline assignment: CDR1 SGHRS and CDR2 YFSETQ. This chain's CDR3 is CASSSGQSGQPQHF. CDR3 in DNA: TGCGCCAGCAGCTCAGGTCAGAGTGGGCAGCCCCAGCATTTT. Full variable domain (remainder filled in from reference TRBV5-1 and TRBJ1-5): KAGVTQTPRYLIKTRGQQVTLSCSPISGHRSVSWYQQTPGQGLQFLFEYFSETQRNKGNFPGRFSGRQFSNSRSEMNVSTLELGDSALYLCASSSGQSGQPQHFGDGTRLSIL.

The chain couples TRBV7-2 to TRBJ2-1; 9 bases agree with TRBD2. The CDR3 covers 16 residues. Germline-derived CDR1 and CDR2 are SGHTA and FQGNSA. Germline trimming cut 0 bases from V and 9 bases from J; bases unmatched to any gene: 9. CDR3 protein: CASSLAAAGGHGEQFF. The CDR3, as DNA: TGTGCCAGCAGCTTAGCTGCTGCGGGAGGGCATGGTGAGCAGTTCTTC.

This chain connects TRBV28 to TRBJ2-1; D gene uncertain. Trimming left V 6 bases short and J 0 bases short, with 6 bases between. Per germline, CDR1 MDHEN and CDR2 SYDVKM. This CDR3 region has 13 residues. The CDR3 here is CASRTSSYNEQFF. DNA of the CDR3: TGTGCCAGCAGAACGAGCTCCTACAATGAGCAGTTCTTC.